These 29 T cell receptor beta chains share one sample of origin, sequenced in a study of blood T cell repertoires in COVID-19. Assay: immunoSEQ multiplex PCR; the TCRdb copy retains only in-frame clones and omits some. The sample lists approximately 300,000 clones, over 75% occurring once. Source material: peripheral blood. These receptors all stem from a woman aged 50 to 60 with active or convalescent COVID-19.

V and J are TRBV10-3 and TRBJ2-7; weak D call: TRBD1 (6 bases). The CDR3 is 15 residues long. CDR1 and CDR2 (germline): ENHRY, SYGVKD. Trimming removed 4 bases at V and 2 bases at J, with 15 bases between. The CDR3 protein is CAISAQGDNTYEQYF. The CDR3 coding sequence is TGTGCCATCAGTGCCCAAGGGGACAACACCTACGAGCAGTACTTC.

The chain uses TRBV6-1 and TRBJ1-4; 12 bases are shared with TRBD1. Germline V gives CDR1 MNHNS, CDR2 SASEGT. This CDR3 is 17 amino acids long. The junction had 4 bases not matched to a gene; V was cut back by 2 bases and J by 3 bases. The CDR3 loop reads CASSEWDRGPANEKLFF. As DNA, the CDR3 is TGTGCCAGCAGTGAATGGGACAGGGGGCCGGCTAATGAAAAACTGTTTTTT.

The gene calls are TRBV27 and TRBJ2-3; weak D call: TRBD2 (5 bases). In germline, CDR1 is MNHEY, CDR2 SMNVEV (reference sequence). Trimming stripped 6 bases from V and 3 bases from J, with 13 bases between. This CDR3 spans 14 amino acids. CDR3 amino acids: CASSSDSGTDTQYF. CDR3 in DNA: TGTGCCAGCAGCTCGGACTCGGGGACAGATACGCAGTATTTT.

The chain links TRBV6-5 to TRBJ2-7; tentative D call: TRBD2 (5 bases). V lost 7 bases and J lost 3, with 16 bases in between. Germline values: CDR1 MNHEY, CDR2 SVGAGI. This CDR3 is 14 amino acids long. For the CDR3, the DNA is TGTGCCAGCACTTCGTGGACGGGGAGCTACGAGCAGTACTTC. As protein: CASTSWTGSYEQYF.

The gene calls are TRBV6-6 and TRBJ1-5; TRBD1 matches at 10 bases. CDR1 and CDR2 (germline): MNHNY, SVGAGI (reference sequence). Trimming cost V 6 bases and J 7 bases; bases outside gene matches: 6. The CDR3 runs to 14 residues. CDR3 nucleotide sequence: TGTGCCAGCAGGGGAGGGACAGGGGACCAGCCCCAGCATTTT. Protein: CASRGGTGDQPQHF.

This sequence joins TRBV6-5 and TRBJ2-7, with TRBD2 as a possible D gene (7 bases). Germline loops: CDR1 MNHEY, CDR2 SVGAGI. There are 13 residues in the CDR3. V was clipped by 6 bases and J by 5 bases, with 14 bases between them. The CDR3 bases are TGTGCCAGCAGCCTTAGGGGGGGCCACGAGCAGTACTTC. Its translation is CASSLRGGHEQYF.

In DNA, the CDR3 is TGTGCCACCAGTGATTTGCCTAGCGGGAGGTTGCGAGAGACCCAGTACTTC. Translation gives CATSDLPSGRLRETQYF. V is TRBV24-1 and J is TRBJ2-5, with TRBD2 matching 11 bases. The trim removed 0 bases at V and 4 bases at J, leaving 6 bases unmatched. CDR1 KGHDR and CDR2 SFDVKD come from the germline V gene. The CDR3 is 17 residues long.

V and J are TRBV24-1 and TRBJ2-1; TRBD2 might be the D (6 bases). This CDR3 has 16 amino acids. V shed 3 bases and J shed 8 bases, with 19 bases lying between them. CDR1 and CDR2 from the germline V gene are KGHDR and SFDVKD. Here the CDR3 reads CATSDRRGRLWDEQFF. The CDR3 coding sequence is TGTGCCACCAGTGATAGGAGGGGCAGGTTATGGGATGAGCAGTTCTTC.

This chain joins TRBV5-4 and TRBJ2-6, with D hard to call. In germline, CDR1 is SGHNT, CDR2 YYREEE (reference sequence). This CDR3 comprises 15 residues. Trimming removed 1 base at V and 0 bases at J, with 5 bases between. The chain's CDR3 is CASSLRSSGANVLTF. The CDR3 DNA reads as TGTGCCAGCAGCTTGCGGAGCTCTGGGGCCAACGTCCTGACTTTC.

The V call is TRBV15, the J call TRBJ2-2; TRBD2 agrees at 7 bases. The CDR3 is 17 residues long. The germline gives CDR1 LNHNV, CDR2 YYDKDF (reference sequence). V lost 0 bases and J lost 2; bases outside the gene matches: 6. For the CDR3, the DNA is TGTGCCACCAGCAGAGACAGGCTAGCGGACAACACCGGGGAGCTGTTTTTT. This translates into CATSRDRLADNTGELFF.

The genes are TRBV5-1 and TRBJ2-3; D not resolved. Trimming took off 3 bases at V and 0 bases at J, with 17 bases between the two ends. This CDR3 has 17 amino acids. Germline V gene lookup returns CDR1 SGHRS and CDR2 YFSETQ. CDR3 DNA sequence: TGCGCCAGCAGCTCGCTAGAGACGTTATCTAGCACAGATACGCAGTATTTT. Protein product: CASSSLETLSSTDTQYF.

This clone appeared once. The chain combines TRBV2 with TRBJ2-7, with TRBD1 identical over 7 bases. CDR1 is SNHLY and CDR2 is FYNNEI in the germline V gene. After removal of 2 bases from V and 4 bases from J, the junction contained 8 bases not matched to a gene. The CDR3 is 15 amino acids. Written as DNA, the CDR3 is TGTGCCAGCAGTGAAAGCGTAGGGGGCGTTTACGAGCAGTACTTC. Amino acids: CASSESVGGVYEQYF.

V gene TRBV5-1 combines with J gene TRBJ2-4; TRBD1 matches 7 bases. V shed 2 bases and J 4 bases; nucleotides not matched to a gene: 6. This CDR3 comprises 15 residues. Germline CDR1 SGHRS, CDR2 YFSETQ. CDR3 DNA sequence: TGCGCCAGCAGCTTAGAGGGGGCTGGGAAAAACATTCAGTACTTC. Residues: CASSLEGAGKNIQYF.

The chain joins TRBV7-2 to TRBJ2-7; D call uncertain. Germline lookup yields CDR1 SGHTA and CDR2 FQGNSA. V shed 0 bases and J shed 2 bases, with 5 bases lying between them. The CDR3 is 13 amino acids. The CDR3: CASSLARTYEQYF. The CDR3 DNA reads TGTGCCAGCAGCTTAGCGCGGACCTACGAGCAGTACTTC.

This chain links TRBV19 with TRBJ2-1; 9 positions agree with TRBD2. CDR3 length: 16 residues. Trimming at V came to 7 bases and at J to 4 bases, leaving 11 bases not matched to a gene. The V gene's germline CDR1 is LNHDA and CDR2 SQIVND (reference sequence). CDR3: CASTPIAGDPYNEQFF. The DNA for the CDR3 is TGTGCCAGTACCCCTATAGCGGGGGATCCGTACAATGAGCAGTTCTTC.

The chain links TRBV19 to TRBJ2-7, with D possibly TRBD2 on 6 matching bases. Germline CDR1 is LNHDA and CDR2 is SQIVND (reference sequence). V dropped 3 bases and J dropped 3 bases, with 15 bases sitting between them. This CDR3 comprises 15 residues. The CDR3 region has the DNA TGTGCCAGTAGTATGGGGGGAGCGGCTTACTACGAGCAGTACTTC. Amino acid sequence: CASSMGGAAYYEQYF.

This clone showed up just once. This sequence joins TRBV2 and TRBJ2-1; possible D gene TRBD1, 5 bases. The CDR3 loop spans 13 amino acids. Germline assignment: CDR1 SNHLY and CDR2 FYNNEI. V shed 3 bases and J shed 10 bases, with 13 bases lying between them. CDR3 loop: CASSDLGLWEQFF. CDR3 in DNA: TGTGCCAGCAGTGACTTGGGGCTTTGGGAGCAGTTCTTC.

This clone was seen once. The CDR3 DNA is TGTGCCAGCACCAAGAGGACAGGACATAATTCACCCCTCCACTTT. Protein product: CASTKRTGHNSPLHF. The chain joins TRBV28 to TRBJ1-6; 7 positions match TRBD1. The V and J ends lost 7 bases and 5 bases, in that order; junction bases with no gene match: 8. The CDR3 runs 15 residues. Germline V gene lookup returns CDR1 MDHEN and CDR2 SYDVKM.

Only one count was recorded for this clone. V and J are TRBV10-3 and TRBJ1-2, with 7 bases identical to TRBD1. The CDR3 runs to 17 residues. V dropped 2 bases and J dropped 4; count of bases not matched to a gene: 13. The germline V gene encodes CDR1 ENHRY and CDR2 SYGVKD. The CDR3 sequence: CAISERDRLPTRYGYTF. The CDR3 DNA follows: TGTGCCATCAGTGAGAGGGACAGACTCCCTACGCGCTATGGCTACACCTTC.

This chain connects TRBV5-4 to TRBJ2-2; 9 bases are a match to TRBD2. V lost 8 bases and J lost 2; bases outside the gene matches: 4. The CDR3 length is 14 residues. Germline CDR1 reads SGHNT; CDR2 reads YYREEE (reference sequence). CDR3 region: CASGLAGNTGELFF. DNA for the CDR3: TGTGCCAGTGGGCTAGCGGGAAACACCGGGGAGCTGTTTTTT.

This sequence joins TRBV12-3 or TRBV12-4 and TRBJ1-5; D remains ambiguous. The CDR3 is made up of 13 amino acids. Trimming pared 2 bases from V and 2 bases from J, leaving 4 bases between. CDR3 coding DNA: TGTGCCAGCAGTTTACAGGGCAATCAGCCCCAGCATTTT. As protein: CASSLQGNQPQHF.

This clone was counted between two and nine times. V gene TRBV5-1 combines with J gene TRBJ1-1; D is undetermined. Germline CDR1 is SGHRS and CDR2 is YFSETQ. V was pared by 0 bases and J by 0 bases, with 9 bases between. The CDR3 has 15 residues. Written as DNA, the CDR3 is TGCGCCAGCAGCTTGGCCGACGGGATGAACACTGAAGCTTTCTTT. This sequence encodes CASSLADGMNTEAFF.

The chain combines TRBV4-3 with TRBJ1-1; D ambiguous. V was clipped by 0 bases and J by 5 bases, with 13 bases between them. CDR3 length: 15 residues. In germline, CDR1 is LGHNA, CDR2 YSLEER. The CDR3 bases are TGCGCCAGCAGCCAAGACTCCAAGGGAGGAACTGAAGCTTTCTTT. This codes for CASSQDSKGGTEAFF.

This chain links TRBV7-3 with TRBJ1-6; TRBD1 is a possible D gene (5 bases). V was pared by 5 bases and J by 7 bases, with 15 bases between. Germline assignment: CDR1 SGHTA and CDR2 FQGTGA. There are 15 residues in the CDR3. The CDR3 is CASSLQGTGNSPLHF. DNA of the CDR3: TGTGCCAGCAGCCTCCAGGGAACTGGGAATTCACCCCTCCACTTT.

The CDR3 DNA follows: TGTGCCAGCAGTGATAAGACAGGGTCGACCTCCTGGAACACTGAAGCTTTCTTT. It codes for CASSDKTGSTSWNTEAFF. The chain links TRBV6-1 to TRBJ1-1; TRBD1 aligns across 7 bases. This CDR3 has 18 residues. Germline V CDR1 and CDR2: MNHNS, SASEGT. The junction had 14 bases not matched to a gene; V was cut back by 3 bases and J by 1 base.

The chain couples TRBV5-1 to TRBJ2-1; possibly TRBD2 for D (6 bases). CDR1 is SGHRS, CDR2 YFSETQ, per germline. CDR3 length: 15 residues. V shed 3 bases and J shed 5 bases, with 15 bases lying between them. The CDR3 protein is CASSSPLAVHNEQFF. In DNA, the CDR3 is TGCGCCAGCAGCTCGCCGTTAGCGGTTCACAATGAGCAGTTCTTC.

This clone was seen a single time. The chain's CDR3 is CASSIEMSNQPQHF. The CDR3 bases are TGTGCCAGTAGTATTGAGATGAGCAATCAGCCCCAGCATTTT. The gene calls are TRBV19 and TRBJ1-5; D gene uncertain. Germline CDR1 and CDR2: LNHDA and SQIVND (reference sequence). The CDR3 has 14 amino acids. Between the trimmed V and J ends, which lost 3 bases and 1 base, there was a span of 7 bases.

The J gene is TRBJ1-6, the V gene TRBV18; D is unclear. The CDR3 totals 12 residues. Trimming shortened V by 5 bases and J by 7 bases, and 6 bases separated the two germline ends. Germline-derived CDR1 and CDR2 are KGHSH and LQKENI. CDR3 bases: TGTGCCAGCTCATCCCTCAATTCACCCCTCCACTTT. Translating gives CASSSLNSPLHF.

The chain's CDR3 is CASSHTAHRVDHEQYF. DNA of the CDR3: TGCGCCAGCAGCCATACGGCCCACAGGGTTGACCACGAGCAGTACTTC. The chain is built from TRBV4-3 and TRBJ2-7, with a possible D match to TRBD1 (6 bases). CDR3 length: 16 amino acids. Trimming removed 3 bases at V and 5 bases at J, with 20 bases between. CDR1 is LGHNA and CDR2 is YSLEER in the germline V gene.